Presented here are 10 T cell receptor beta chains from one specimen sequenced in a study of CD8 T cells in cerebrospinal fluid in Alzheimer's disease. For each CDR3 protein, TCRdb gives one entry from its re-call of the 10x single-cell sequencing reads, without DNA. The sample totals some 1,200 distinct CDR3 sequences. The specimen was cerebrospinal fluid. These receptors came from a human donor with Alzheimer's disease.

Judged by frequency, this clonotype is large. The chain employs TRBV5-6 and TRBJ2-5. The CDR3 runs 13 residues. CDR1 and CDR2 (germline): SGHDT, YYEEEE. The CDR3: CASSLGPLETQYF.

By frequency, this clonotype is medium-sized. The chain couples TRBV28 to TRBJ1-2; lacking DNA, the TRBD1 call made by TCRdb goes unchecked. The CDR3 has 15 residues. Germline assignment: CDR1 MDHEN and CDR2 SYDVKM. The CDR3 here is CASSYAGTGNYGYTF.

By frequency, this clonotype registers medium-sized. The CDR3 loop is CASSSRLAAGSGELFF. V is TRBV6-6 and J is TRBJ2-2; TCRdb indicates TRBD2, and absent DNA this call remains unverified. Germline loops: CDR1 MNHNY, CDR2 SVGAGI (reference sequence). This CDR3 has 16 residues.

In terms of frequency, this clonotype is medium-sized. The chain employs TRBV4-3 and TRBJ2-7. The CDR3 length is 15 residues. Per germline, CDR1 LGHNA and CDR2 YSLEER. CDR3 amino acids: CASSQVFGMSYEQYF.

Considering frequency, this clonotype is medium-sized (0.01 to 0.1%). CDR3 protein: CASSLDDYPYEQYF. The chain is built from TRBV5-1 and TRBJ2-7; TCRdb's D call of TRBD2 is untestable without DNA. Germline V gene sequence: CDR1 SGHRS, CDR2 YFSETQ. The CDR3 is 14 amino acids.

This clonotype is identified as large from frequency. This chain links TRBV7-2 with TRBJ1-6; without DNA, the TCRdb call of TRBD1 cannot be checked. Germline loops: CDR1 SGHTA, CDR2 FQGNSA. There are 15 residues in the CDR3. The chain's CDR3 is CASSRGQGWDSPLHF.

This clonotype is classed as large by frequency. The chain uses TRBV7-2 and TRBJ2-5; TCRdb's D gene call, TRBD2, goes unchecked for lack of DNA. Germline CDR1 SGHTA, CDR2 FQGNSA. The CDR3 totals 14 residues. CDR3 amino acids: CASSLMTRSETQYF.

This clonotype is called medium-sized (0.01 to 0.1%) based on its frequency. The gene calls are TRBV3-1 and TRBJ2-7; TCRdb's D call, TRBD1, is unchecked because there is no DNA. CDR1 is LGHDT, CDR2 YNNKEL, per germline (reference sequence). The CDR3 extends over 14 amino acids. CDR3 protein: CASSPRGSSYEQYF.

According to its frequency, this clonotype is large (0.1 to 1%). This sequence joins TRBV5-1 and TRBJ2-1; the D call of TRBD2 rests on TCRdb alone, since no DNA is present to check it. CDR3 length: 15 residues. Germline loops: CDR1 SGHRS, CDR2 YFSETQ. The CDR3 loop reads CASSLGTSGGGEQFF.

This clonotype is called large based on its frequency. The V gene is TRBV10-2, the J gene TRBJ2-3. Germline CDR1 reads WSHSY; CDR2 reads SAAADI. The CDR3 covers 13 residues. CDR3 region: CASSVGNTDTQYF.